This T cell receptor beta chain emerged from a study of blood T cell repertoires in COVID-19. About the study: The samples span acute and convalescent COVID-19 from the United States, Italy and Spain. T cells, B-cell-depleted T cells, or PBMCs provided the cDNA or gDNA that served as material.

Using immunoSEQ multiplex PCR, the repertoire was profiled, and TCRdb retains in-frame clones only, with some absent. The data contain about 220,000 clones, approximately 85% of them singletons. The Seattle patients joined while their infection was active and were tracked longitudinally afterward. The CDR3 runs to 15 residues. Deletions cut 0 bases from V and 4 bases from J, with 11 bases between. The germline V gene has CDR1 SGHNT and CDR2 YYREEE (reference sequence). Material: peripheral blood. V usage is TRBV5-4 and J usage is TRBJ1-5; maybe TRBD1 (5 bases). The sequence was obtained from a woman between 65 and 79 years old with COVID-19, enrolled during active disease. This CDR3 reads CASSLGGEPNQPQHF. The DNA of the CDR3 is TGTGCCAGCAGCTTGGGGGGGGAACCAAATCAGCCCCAGCATTTT.